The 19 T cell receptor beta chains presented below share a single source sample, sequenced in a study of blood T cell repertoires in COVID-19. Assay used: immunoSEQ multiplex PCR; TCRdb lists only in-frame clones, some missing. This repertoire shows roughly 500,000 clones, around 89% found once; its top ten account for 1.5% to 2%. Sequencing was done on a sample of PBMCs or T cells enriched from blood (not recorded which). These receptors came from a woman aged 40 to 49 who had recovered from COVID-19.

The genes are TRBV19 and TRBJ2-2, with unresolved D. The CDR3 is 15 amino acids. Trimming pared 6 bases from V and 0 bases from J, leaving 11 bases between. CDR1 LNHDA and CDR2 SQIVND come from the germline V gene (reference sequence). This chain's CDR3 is CASRPESTNTGELFF. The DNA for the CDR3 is TGTGCCAGTAGGCCTGAATCTACGAACACCGGGGAGCTGTTTTTT.

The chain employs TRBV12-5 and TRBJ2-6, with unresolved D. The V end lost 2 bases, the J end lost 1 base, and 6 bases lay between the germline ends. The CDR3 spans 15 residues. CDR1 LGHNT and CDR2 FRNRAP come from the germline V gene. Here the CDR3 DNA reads TGTGCTAGTGGTTTGCCCCTGTCTGGGGCCAACGTCCTGACTTTC. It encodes CASGLPLSGANVLTF. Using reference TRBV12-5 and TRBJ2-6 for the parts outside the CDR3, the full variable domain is DARVTQTPRHKVTEMGQEVTMRCQPILGHNTVFWYRQTMMQGLELLAYFRNRAPLDDSGMPKDRFSAEMPDATLATLKIQPSEPRDSAVYFCASGLPLSGANVLTFGAGSRLTVL.

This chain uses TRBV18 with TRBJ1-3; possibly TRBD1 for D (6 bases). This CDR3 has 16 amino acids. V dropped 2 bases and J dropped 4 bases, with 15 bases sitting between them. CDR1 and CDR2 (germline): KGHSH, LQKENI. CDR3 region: CASSPVRGGEGNTIYF. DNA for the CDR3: TGTGCCAGCTCACCAGTCCGAGGGGGGGAAGGAAACACCATATATTTT.

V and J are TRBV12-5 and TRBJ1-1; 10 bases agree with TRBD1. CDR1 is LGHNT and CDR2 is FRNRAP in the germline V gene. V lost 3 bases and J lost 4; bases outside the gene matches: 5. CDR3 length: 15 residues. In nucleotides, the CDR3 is TGTGCTAGTGGTTTCGGGGACAGGGGTGGCACTGAAGCTTTCTTT. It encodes CASGFGDRGGTEAFF.

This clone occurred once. The CDR3 here is CASSLWGGEETQYF. In DNA form, the CDR3 reads TGTGCCAGCAGCTTATGGGGAGGGGAAGAGACCCAGTACTTC. This chain links TRBV11-2 with TRBJ2-5, with 7 bases matching TRBD2. Germline CDR1 SGHAT, CDR2 FQNNGV. V gave up 2 bases and J gave up 3 bases; unmatched junction bases: 3. The CDR3 spans 14 residues.

The CDR3 reads CASRGSGTGGYSNQPQHF. As DNA, the CDR3 is TGTGCCAGTAGGGGATCCGGGACAGGGGGCTATAGCAATCAGCCCCAGCATTTT. The chain has TRBV19 and TRBJ1-5; 12 nucleotides match TRBD1. This CDR3 has 18 residues. The junction had 9 bases not matched to a gene; V was cut back by 6 bases and J by 0 bases. The germline CDR1 and CDR2 sequences are LNHDA and SQIVND (reference sequence).

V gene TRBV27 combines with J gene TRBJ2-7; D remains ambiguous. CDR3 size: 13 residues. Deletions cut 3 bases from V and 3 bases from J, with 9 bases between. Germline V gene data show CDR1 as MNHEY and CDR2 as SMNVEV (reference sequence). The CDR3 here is CASSFSAGYEQYF. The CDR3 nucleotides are TGTGCCAGCAGTTTTTCCGCAGGCTACGAGCAGTACTTC.

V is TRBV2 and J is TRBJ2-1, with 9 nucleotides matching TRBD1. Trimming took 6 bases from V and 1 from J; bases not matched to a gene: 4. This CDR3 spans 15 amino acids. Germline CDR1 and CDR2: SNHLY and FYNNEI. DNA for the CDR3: TGTGCCAGCAGAACCGACAGGGGGTCCTACAATGAGCAGTTCTTC. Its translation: CASRTDRGSYNEQFF.

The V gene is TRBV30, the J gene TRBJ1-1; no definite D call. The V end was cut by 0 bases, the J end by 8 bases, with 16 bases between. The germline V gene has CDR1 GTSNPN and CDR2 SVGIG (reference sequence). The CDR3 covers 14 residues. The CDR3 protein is CAWSVLRGSGEAFF. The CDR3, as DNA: TGTGCCTGGAGTGTCCTTCGAGGCAGCGGGGAAGCTTTCTTT.

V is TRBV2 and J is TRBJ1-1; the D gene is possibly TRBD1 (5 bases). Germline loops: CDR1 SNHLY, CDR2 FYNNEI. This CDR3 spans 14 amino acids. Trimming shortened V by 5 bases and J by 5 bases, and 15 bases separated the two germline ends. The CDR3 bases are TGTGCCAGCAGTTGGACACGGTCGGGTACTGAAGCTTTCTTT. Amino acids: CASSWTRSGTEAFF. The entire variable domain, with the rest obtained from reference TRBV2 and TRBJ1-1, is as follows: EPEVTQTPSHQVTQMGQEVILRCVPISNHLYFYWYRQILGQKVEFLVSFYNNEISEKSEIFDDQFSVERPDGSNFTLKIRSTKLEDSAMYFCASSWTRSGTEAFFGQGTRLTVV.

DNA for the CDR3: TGCGCCACCTGGGGCACGAACAATCAGCCCCAGCATTTT. Protein sequence: CATWGTNNQPQHF. This chain links TRBV10-2 with TRBJ1-5, with D possibly matching TRBD1 (5 bases). CDR1 and CDR2 from the germline V gene are WSHSY and SAAADI. The CDR3 runs 13 residues. V dropped 10 bases and J dropped 3 bases, with 13 bases sitting between them.

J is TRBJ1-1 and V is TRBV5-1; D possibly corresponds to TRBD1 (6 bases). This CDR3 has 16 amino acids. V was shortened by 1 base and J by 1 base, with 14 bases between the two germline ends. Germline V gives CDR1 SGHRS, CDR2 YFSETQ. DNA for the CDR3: TGCGCCAGCAGCTTGATCCCAGGGGTACAGAACACTGAAGCTTTCTTT. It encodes CASSLIPGVQNTEAFF.

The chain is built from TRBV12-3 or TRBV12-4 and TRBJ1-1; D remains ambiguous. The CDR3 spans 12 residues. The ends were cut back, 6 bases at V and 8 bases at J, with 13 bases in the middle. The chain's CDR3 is CASRPRLSEAFF. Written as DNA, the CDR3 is TGTGCCAGCAGGCCCAGGCTATCGGAAGCTTTCTTT.

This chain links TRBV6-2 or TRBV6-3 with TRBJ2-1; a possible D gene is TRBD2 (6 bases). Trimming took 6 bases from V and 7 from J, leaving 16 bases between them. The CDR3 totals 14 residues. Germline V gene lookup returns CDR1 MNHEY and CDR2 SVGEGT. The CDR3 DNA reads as TGTGCCAGCAGCGATTGGGGCGGGGCTAATGAGCAGTTCTTC. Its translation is CASSDWGGANEQFF.

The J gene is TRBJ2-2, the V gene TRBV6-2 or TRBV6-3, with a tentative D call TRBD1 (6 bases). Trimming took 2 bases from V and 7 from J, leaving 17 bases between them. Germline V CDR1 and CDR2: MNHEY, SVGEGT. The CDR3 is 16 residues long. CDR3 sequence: CASSYGLTGRGGELFF. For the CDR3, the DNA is TGTGCCAGCAGTTACGGCCTAACAGGGCGCGGCGGGGAGCTGTTTTTT.

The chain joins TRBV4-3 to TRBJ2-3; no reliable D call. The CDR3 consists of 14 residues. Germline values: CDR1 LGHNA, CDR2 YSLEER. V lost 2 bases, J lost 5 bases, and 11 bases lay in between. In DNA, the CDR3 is TGCGCCAGCAGCCAACAAGCCTATGAAGATACGCAGTATTTT. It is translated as CASSQQAYEDTQYF.

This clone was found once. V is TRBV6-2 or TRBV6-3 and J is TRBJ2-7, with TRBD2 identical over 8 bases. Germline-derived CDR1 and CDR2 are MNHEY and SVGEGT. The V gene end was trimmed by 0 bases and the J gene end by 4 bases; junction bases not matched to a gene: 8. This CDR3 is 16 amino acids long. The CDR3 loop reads CASSYSLTGTRYEQYF. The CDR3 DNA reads TGTGCCAGCAGTTACTCCTTGACCGGGACTAGGTACGAGCAGTACTTC.

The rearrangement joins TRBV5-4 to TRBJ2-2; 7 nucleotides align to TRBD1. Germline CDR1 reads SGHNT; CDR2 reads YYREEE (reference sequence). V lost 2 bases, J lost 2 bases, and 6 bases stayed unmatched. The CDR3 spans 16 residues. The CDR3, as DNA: TGTGCCAGCAGCTTAGGGGGCTGGATCAACACCGGGGAGCTGTTTTTT. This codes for CASSLGGWINTGELFF.

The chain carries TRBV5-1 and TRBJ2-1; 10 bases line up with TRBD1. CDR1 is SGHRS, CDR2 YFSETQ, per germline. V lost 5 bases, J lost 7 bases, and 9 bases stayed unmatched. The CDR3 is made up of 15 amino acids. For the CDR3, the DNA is TGCGCCAGCAGGACCGGGACAGGGGATTTAAATGAGCAGTTCTTC. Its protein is CASRTGTGDLNEQFF.